The 24 T cell receptor beta chains listed next were all sequenced from one sample in a study of tumor-infiltrating lymphocytes in primary liver carcinoma. cDNA specific to TCR beta was made from approximately 500 ng of total RNA, with a constant-region primer employed for priming. Library construction for TCR beta comprised three nested multiplex PCR rounds performed with slightly modified ARM-PCR. Rounds one and two of PCR, each of around 11 cycles, were primed with TRBV1-TRBV30 forward primers and a C-beta reverse primer. From the multiplex PCR reads, TCRdb called clonotypes with MiXCR, one entry per CDR3 protein. The sample lists 95,000 to 150,000 distinct CDR3 sequences; 55% to 75% were seen once. Co-extracting RNA and DNA was done with roughly 17-33 mg of unsorted bulk tissue as input. What was sequenced was liver tumor tissue from sampling region 1. Subset meaning: tumor region T1, superior pole. The receptors here all came from a woman aged 55 to 70 with primary liver carcinoma and hepatitis B virus infection.

This clonotype was seen a few times. This rearrangement joins TRBV5-1 to TRBJ2-1; no clear D gene. Germline assignment: CDR1 SGHRS and CDR2 YFSETQ. Trimming took off 0 bases at V and 4 bases at J, with 8 bases between the two ends. The CDR3 sequence is 14 residues long. In nucleotides, the CDR3 is TGCGCCAGCAGCTTGGGAGGAGTTTACAATGAGCAGTTCTTC. This sequence encodes CASSLGGVYNEQFF.

The rearrangement joins TRBV5-4 to TRBJ2-1; D unclear. With 4 bases removed from V and 14 bases from J, the gap between germline ends came to 19 bases. Germline V gene data show CDR1 as SGHNT and CDR2 as YYREEE (reference sequence). The CDR3 spans 13 residues. CDR3 nucleotides: TGTGCCAGCAGCCGTGAACGACATGGCGGCGAGTTCTTC. This encodes CASSRERHGGEFF.

Worth noting for this clonotype: This may arise from a read error, as a much more abundant clone is one base away. The chain carries TRBV2 and TRBJ2-1; D might be TRBD2 (5 bases). Per germline, CDR1 SNHLY and CDR2 FYNNEI. This CDR3 is 12 amino acids long. The CDR3 coding sequence is TGTGCCTGCAGTGAGGTGGGAGATGAGCAGTTCTTC. Its translation: CACSEVGDEQFF.

Note on this clonotype: A much larger clone is a single base away; this may be a read error. No conserved phenylalanine or tryptophan ends this CDR3, so it is likely a read error. The V call is TRBV6-1, the J call TRBJ2-7, with 13 bases identical to TRBD2. V shed 6 bases, J shed 5 bases, and the junction held 7 bases outside the gene matches. The CDR3 runs to 15 residues. CDR1 is MNHNS and CDR2 is SASEGT in the germline V gene. The CDR3 sequence: CASSPVTSGRHEQYI. The CDR3 DNA sequence: TGTGCCAGCAGCCCTGTGACTAGCGGGAGGCACGAGCAGTACATC.

Turning to this clonotype: A read error is possible here, since a much larger clone lies one base away. This CDR3 fails to terminate in the conserved phenylalanine or tryptophan, so it likely reflects a read error. The chain recombines TRBV10-3 with TRBJ2-3, with 8 bases fitting TRBD1. There are 13 residues in the CDR3. V was pared by 2 bases and J by 7 bases, with 2 bases of the junction left unmatched. Germline V gene sequence: CDR1 ENHRY, CDR2 SYGVKD. The CDR3, as DNA: TGTGCCATCAGTGAGGGACAGGGTCATACGCAGTATTTG. It codes for CAISEGQGHTQYL.

In this sample, this clonotype turned up a few times. A read error may be the cause here, since a much bigger clone is one base away. CDR3 DNA sequence: TGTGCCAGCAGCCCCGCGGGAGTAGCGGAACAAGAGACCCAGTACTTC. Translating it yields CASSPAGVAEQETQYF. The chain combines TRBV4-2 with TRBJ2-5, with 7 bases that match TRBD2. The CDR3 length is 16 residues. V was pared by 4 bases and J by 2 bases, with 10 bases of the junction left unmatched. Germline CDR1 reads LGHNA; CDR2 reads YNFKEQ.

There are many counts of this clonotype. The chain uses TRBV6-2 or TRBV6-3 and TRBJ2-2; D is ambiguous. CDR1 and CDR2 (germline): MNHEY, SVGEGT. V lost 6 bases and J lost 4, with 12 bases in between. The CDR3 sequence is 14 residues long. The CDR3 here is CASRQMASTGELFF. Here the CDR3 DNA reads TGTGCCAGCAGACAGATGGCCTCCACCGGGGAGCTGTTTTTT.

Comment on this clonotype: Since a much larger clone is just one base distant, this may be a read error. CDR3 region: CAISGRGKGNQPQHF. In DNA form, the CDR3 reads TGTGCCATCAGTGGGAGAGGGAAAGGCAATCAGCCCCAGCATTTT. This rearrangement joins TRBV10-3 to TRBJ1-5; D not resolved. V was clipped by 4 bases and J by 2 bases, with 12 bases between them. There are 15 residues in the CDR3. Germline V gives CDR1 ENHRY, CDR2 SYGVKD.

This clonotype was counted once. At one end, the junction sequence differs from germline, possibly due to a read error. The CDR3 region has the DNA TGTGCCCGCAGCCATATGGACAGCATCTATGGCTACACCTTC. This sequence encodes CARSHMDSIYGYTF. The chain combines TRBV11-1 with TRBJ1-2; D might be TRBD1 (6 bases). Germline CDR1 is SGHAT and CDR2 is FQDESV (reference sequence). The CDR3 consists of 14 residues.

Regarding this clonotype: It may be a read error: a sequence one base away is much more abundant. V and J are TRBV7-8 and TRBJ2-6, with TRBD1 identical over 8 bases. Germline CDR1 reads SGHVS; CDR2 reads FQNEAQ. This CDR3 has 15 residues. The DNA of the CDR3 is TGTACCAGCAGCTCACAGGGGGCTGGGGCCAACGTCCTGACTTTC. It codes for CTSSSQGAGANVLTF.

The V call is TRBV19, the J call TRBJ1-1; D call uncertain. The V end was cut by 2 bases, the J end by 2 bases, with 6 bases between. The CDR3 totals 13 residues. The germline V gene encodes CDR1 LNHDA and CDR2 SQIVND (reference sequence). The CDR3 region is CASSIKVNTEAFF. The CDR3, as DNA: TGTGCCAGTAGTATAAAGGTCAACACTGAAGCTTTCTTT.

This clonotype is labeled medium-sized. The rearrangement links TRBV11-3 to TRBJ2-1, with D unresolved. The V end lost 5 bases, the J end lost 8 bases, and 13 bases lay between the germline ends. Germline V CDR1 and CDR2: SGHNT, YENEEA. The CDR3 covers 13 residues. The CDR3 sequence is CASSQPQMDEQFF. CDR3 in DNA: TGTGCCAGCAGCCAACCACAGATGGATGAGCAGTTCTTC.

On this clonotype itself: The junction shows a germline mismatch at one end, possibly a read error. Here the CDR3 reads CTSSRGQGREKLFF. DNA of the CDR3: TGCACCAGCAGCCGCGGACAGGGGCGGGAAAAACTGTTTTTT. The genes are TRBV4-1 and TRBJ1-4, with TRBD1 matching over 9 bases. Germline CDR1 and CDR2: MGHRA and YSYEKL. This CDR3 region has 14 residues.

To note about this clonotype: Because it lacks the conserved phenylalanine or tryptophan at the end, this CDR3 is likely a read error. This chain joins TRBV28 and TRBJ2-5; TRBD2 aligns across 8 bases. The CDR3 is 17 residues long. Germline CDR1 and CDR2: MDHEN and SYDVKM. J lost 4 bases, V lost 5 bases, and 15 bases had no gene match. The CDR3 protein is CASSPLGLAGGRETQYI. As DNA, the CDR3 is TGTGCCAGCAGTCCCCTGGGACTGGCGGGAGGTCGAGAGACCCAGTACATC.

As for this clonotype: This may come from a read error, since a much larger clone is one base off. In nucleotides, the CDR3 is TGCAGCGTTGATCAAGGGCTGAACACTGAATCTTTCTTT. Protein sequence: CSVDQGLNTESFF. The genes are TRBV29-1 and TRBJ1-1; D unclear. CDR1 and CDR2 from the germline V gene are SQVTM and ANQGSEA. This CDR3 comprises 13 residues.

This clonotype has only a few counts. A much more abundant neighbour one base away suggests this may be a read error. J is TRBJ2-1 and V is TRBV7-3; D could derive from TRBD1 or TRBD2 (6 bases each). V lost 5 bases and J 1 base, leaving 18 bases between the germline ends. This CDR3 spans 17 amino acids. From germline, CDR1 is SGHTA and CDR2 FQGTGA. The CDR3 spells CASSPGRGARSYNEQFF. The CDR3 nucleotides read TGTGCCAGCAGCCCCGGTAGGGGGGCGAGGTCCTACAATGAGCAGTTCTTC.

This clonotype has at least ten counts. The chain is built from TRBV6-5 and TRBJ1-2, with a tentative D call TRBD1 (6 bases). V shed 2 bases and J shed 4 bases, with 14 bases lying between them. The V gene's germline CDR1 is MNHEY and CDR2 SVGAGI. This CDR3 comprises 15 residues. CDR3 sequence reads: CASSYGRGGGYGYTF. The CDR3 DNA sequence: TGTGCCAGCAGTTACGGGAGAGGGGGGGGCTATGGCTACACCTTC.

This clonotype was picked up one time. The CDR3 does not close with the conserved phenylalanine or tryptophan, likely indicating a read error. CDR3 sequence reads: CASSLEIDTQYC. CDR3 bases: TGTGCCAGCAGCTTGGAGATAGATACTCAGTATTGT. The chain combines TRBV11-2 with TRBJ2-3, with unresolved D. CDR1 and CDR2 (germline): SGHAT, FQNNGV. This CDR3 is 12 amino acids long.

A remark on this clonotype: Just one base apart from a much larger clone, this may be a read error. The chain is built from TRBV12-3 or TRBV12-4 and TRBJ1-1, with D hard to call. The CDR3 totals 14 residues. CDR3 sequence: CASNQPSANTEAIF. In DNA form, the CDR3 reads TGTGCCAGCAACCAACCCAGCGCGAACACTGAAGCTATCTTT.

This clonotype was observed a few times. The rearrangement links TRBV14 to TRBJ2-2; TRBD2 aligns across 8 bases. Germline CDR1 reads SGHDN; CDR2 reads FVKESK. This CDR3 is built from 15 residues. J gave up 11 bases and V 1 base, and 9 bases lay outside the gene matches. The CDR3 loop is CASSQGGLRGGELFF. The CDR3 DNA is TGTGCCAGCAGCCAAGGGGGACTACGGGGGGGCGAGCTGTTTTTT.

On this clonotype itself: This could be a read error, since a much larger clone is one nucleotide away. The chain carries TRBV4-1 and TRBJ1-1; D gene ambiguous. The CDR3 has 14 amino acids. Per germline, CDR1 MGHRA and CDR2 YSYEKL. The CDR3 bases are TGCGCCAACAGCCAATTTGGGTATGATACTGAAGCTTTCTTT. This gives the protein CANSQFGYDTEAFF.

The rearrangement uses TRBV7-9 and TRBJ2-3; possibly TRBD1 or TRBD2 for D (6 bases each). This CDR3 is built from 17 residues. Germline V gene lookup returns CDR1 SEHNR and CDR2 FQNEAQ (reference sequence). Trimming stripped 3 bases from V and 0 bases from J, with 16 bases between. CDR3 bases: TGTGCCAGCAGCTTTTTGGAGGGGGGAACTAGCACAGATACGCAGTATTTT. Its protein product is CASSFLEGGTSTDTQYF.

The V gene is TRBV5-1, the J gene TRBJ2-7; 7 bases agree with TRBD2. The CDR3 extends over 14 amino acids. The germline gives CDR1 SGHRS, CDR2 YFSETQ. The V gene end was trimmed by 8 bases and the J gene end by 2 bases; junction bases not matched to a gene: 10. The CDR3 DNA reads as TGCGCCAGAAGCCGGGGGGATTCCCCCTACGAGCAGTACTTC. It yields the protein CARSRGDSPYEQYF.

As for this clonotype: A much larger clone sits a single nucleotide away, making a read error possible. The J gene is TRBJ2-3, the V gene TRBV7-9; D gene ambiguous. Germline CDR1 and CDR2: SEHNR and FQNEAQ (reference sequence). Between the trimmed V and J ends, which lost 5 bases and 6 bases, there was a span of 18 bases. The CDR3 extends over 15 amino acids. The CDR3 region is CASSIPLGIDDTQYF. In DNA, the CDR3 is TGTGCCAGCAGCATCCCCTTAGGGATCGATGATACGCAGTATTTT.